One sample yielded the 8 T cell receptor beta chains listed below, sequenced in a study of blood T cells in healthy people across ages. A second PCR of roughly 7 to 11 cycles used a sample-barcoded 5' primer and a J-beta primer mix. TCRdb ran MiXCR on the 5' RACE reads and lists one entry per CDR3 protein. The data hold around 1.5 million distinct CDR3 sequences, with about 35% observed a single time. The specimen was blood. All receptors come from a woman under 40 in good health.

Only a few counts were recorded for this clonotype. The V and J genes are TRBV28 and TRBJ2-3; TRBD2 might be the D (6 bases). CDR1 and CDR2 from the germline V gene are MDHEN and SYDVKM. V was pared by 7 bases and J by 0 bases, with 17 bases between. The length of the CDR3 is 16 residues. CDR3 region: CASTSWRANSTDTQYF. The DNA of the CDR3 is TGTGCCAGCACGTCCTGGAGGGCTAATAGCACAGATACGCAGTATTTT.

The chain uses TRBV29-1 and TRBJ2-3; tentative D call: TRBD1 (6 bases). The CDR3 runs 14 residues. Looked up from germline, CDR1 is SQVTM and CDR2 is ANQGSEA. The V and J ends lost 0 bases and 3 bases respectively, with 10 bases between them. The CDR3, as DNA: TGCAGCGTTGAAGATCTTCAGGGGACAGATACGCAGTATTTT. Translated: CSVEDLQGTDTQYF.

Only a few counts were recorded for this clonotype. This chain joins TRBV6-6 and TRBJ2-3, with 9 bases that match TRBD1. This CDR3 is 16 amino acids long. Germline CDR1 is MNHNY and CDR2 is SVGAGI (reference sequence). V lost 2 bases, J lost 5 bases, and 8 bases stayed unmatched. The CDR3 spells CASSYVYRGRVDTQYF. The CDR3 DNA is TGTGCCAGCAGTTACGTTTACAGGGGGCGCGTAGATACGCAGTATTTT.

With regard to this clonotype: A much larger clonotype is one base distant, so this may be a read error. The chain is built from TRBV6-2 or TRBV6-3 and TRBJ2-7, with D unclear. This CDR3 contains 13 residues. With 8 bases removed from V and 0 bases from J, the gap between germline ends came to 11 bases. The germline V gene encodes CDR1 MNHEY and CDR2 SVGEGT. For the CDR3, the DNA is TGTGCCAGCTGGGTGCAAAGCTCCTACGAGCAGTACTTC. This gives the protein CASWVQSSYEQYF.

This clonotype was observed a handful of times. The chain has TRBV12-3 or TRBV12-4 and TRBJ2-3; a weak D match, TRBD2 (5 bases). Trimming pared 6 bases from V and 9 bases from J, leaving 16 bases between. CDR3 length: 13 residues. The CDR3 nucleotides read TGTGCCAGCAGAGGCCTAGGTGAGGGAACGCAGTATTTT. This sequence encodes CASRGLGEGTQYF.

The chain recombines TRBV28 with TRBJ2-2, with TRBD2 matching over 8 bases. CDR3 length equals 16 residues. Trimming removed 4 bases from V and 2 bases from J; junction bases left unmatched: 6. Germline CDR1 reads MDHEN; CDR2 reads SYDVKM. The CDR3 DNA sequence: TGTGCCAGCAGTTCCGGCGGGAGGACAAACACCGGGGAGCTGTTTTTT. Encoded protein: CASSSGGRTNTGELFF.

This chain links TRBV4-1 with TRBJ2-3; 11 positions agree with TRBD2. With V trimmed by 4 bases and J by 3 bases, 9 bases remained unmatched. Germline CDR1 is MGHRA and CDR2 is YSYEKL. This CDR3 region has 17 residues. The CDR3 DNA sequence: TGCGCCAGCAGCCCACGCCCACTAGCGGGAGAAACAGATACGCAGTATTTT. Its protein product is CASSPRPLAGETDTQYF.

This clonotype appeared a single time. A much larger clone differs by one base, so this may be a read error. J is TRBJ1-2 and V is TRBV2; D is unclear. This CDR3 region has 16 residues. CDR1 is SNHLY and CDR2 is FYNNEI in the germline V gene. The CDR3 DNA reads TGTACCAGCAGCGAGGGAAGAGTTCGGGTTAGTCATGGCTACACCTTC. This sequence encodes CTSSEGRVRVSHGYTF.